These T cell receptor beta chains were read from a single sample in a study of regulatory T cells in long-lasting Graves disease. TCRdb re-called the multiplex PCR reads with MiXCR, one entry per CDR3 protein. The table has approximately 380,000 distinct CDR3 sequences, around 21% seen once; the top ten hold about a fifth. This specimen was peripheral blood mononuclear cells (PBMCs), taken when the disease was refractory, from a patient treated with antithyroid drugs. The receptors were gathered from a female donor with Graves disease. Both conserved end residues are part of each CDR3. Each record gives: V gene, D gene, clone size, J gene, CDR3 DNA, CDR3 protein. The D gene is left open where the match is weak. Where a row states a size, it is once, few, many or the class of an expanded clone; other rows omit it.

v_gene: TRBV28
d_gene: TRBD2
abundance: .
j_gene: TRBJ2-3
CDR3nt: TGTGCCAGCAGTTCAGGGACTAGCGGGAGGCATACGCAGTATTTT
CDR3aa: CASSSGTSGRHTQYF

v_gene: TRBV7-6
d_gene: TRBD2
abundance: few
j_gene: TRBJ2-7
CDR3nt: TGTGCCAGCAGCGCCCTTAGCGGGACGAATGGGGAGCAGTACTTC
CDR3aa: CASSALSGTNGEQYF

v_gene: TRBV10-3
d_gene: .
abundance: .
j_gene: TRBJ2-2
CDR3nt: TGTGCCATCAGTGGCCAGGGAGCGACCGGGGAGCTGTTTTTT
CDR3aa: CAISGQGATGELFF

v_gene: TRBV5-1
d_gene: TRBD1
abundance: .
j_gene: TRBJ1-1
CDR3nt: TGCGCCAGCAGCTTGGGCTACGGCAGGGGGATGAACACTGAAGCTTTCTTT
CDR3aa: CASSLGYGRGMNTEAFF

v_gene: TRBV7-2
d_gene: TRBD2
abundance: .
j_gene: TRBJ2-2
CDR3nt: TGTGCCGGCAGCGTGACTAGCGCCCCTCTGGAGCTGTTTTTT
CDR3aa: CAGSVTSAPLELFF

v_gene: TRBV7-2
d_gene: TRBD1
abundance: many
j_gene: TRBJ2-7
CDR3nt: TGTGCCAGCAGCCCATCCTGGGAGGGACAGGGATGGTACGAGCAGTACTTC
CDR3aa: CASSPSWEGQGWYEQYF

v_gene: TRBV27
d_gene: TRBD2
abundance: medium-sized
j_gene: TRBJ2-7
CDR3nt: TGTGCCAGCAGGCGATCTAGCGGGCCCCTTGGCGAGCAGTACTTC
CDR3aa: CASRRSSGPLGEQYF

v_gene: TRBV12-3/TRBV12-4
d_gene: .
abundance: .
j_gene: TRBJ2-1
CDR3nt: TGTGCCAGCAGCTCCCTGGACTGGGACCAGACTTACAATGAGCAGTTCTTC
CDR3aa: CASSSLDWDQTYNEQFF

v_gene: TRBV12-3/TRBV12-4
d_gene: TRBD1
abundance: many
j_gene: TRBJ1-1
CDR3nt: TGTGCCAGCAGTCCTGGCGGACAGGGCCTCTTTCGGAACACTGAAGCTTTCTTT
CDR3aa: CASSPGGQGLFRNTEAFF

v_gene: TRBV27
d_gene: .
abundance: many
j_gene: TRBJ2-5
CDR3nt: TGTGCCAGCAGGGAAGGGGTTGAGACCCAGTACTTC
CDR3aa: CASREGVETQYF

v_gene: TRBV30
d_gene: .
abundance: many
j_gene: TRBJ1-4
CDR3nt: TGTGCCTGGAGCCGGACGTCAGTAAGCGAAAAACTGTTTTTT
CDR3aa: CAWSRTSVSEKLFF

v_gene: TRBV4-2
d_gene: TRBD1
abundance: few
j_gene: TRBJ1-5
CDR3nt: TGTGCCAGCAGCCAAGAATGGACAGGGGGAGATCAGCCCCAGCATTTT
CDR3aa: CASSQEWTGGDQPQHF

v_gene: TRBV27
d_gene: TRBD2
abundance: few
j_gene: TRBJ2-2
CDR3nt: TGTGCCAGCAGTCCCATGGGACTAGCGGGATCTGGGGAGCTGTTTTTT
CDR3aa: CASSPMGLAGSGELFF

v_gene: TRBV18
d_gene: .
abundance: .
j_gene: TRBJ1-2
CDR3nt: TGTGCCAGCTCACCACAGGGGCCTAACTATGGCTACACCTTC
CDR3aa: CASSPQGPNYGYTF

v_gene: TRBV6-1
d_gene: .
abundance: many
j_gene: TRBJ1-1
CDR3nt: TGTGCCAGCAGCTCCCCTAGGGGCGTTGGTGAAGCTTTCTTT
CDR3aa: CASSSPRGVGEAFF

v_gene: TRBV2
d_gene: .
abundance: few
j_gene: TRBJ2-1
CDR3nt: TGTGCCAGCAGCCGTCTAGGGAATGAGCAGTTCTTC
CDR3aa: CASSRLGNEQFF

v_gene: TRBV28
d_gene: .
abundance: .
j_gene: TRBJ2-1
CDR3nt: TGTGCCAGCAGTCCCCCACTAGTGGGAGTGGGCAATGAGCAGTTCTTC
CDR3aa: CASSPPLVGVGNEQFF

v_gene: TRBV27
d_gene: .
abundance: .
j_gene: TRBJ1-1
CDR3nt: TGTGCCAGCAGCCCCTTGGGCGGAGGAACGGGAGCTTTCTTT
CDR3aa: CASSPLGGGTGAFF

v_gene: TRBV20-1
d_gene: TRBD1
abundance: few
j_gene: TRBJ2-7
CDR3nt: TGCAGTGCTACGACCGACAGGGGCACCTACGAGCAGTACTTC
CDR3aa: CSATTDRGTYEQYF

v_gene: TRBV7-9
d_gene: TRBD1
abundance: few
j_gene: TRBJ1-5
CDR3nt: TGTGCCAGCAGTGAGCAGGGGGATCAGCCCCAGCATTTT
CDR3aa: CASSEQGDQPQHF

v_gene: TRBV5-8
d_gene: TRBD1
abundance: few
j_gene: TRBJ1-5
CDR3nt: TGTGCCAGCAGCGCCGGGACAGGGAAGGATCAGCCCCAGCATTTT
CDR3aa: CASSAGTGKDQPQHF

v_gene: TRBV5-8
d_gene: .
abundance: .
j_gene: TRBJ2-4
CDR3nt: TGTGCCAGCAGCCTCGAGGGGGGGTACATTCAGTACTTC
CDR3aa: CASSLEGGYIQYF

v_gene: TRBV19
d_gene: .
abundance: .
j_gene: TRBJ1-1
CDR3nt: TGTGCCAGTAGGAGAATCGACAGGAACACTGAAGCTTTCTTT
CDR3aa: CASRRIDRNTEAFF

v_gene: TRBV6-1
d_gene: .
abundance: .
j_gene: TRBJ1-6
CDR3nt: TGTGCCAGCAGCCCTTCCAGCGGGGGCTTACCACCCCTCCACTTT
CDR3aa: CASSPSSGGLPPLHF

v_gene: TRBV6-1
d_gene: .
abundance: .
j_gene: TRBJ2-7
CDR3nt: TGTGCCAGCAGTGTGAACCTCCCCGGGTCCTACGAGCAGTACTTC
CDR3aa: CASSVNLPGSYEQYF

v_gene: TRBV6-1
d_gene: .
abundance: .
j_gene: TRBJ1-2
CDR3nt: TGTGCCAGCAGTACCTTTGGGCGCGATGGCTACACCTTC
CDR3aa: CASSTFGRDGYTF

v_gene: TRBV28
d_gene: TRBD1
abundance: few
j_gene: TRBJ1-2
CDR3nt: TGTGCCAGCAGTTTAACAGGGGGCGCCGGCTATGGCTACACCTTC
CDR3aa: CASSLTGGAGYGYTF

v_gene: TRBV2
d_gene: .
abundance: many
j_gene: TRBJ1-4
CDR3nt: TGTGCCAGCAAGGGAGAAAATGAAAAACTGTTTTTT
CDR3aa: CASKGENEKLFF

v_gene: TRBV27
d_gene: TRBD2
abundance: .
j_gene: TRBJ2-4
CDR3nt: TGTGCCAGCAGTCAAATTCAGGGACTAGCGGGAGACATAAACATTCAGTACTTC
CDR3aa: CASSQIQGLAGDINIQYF

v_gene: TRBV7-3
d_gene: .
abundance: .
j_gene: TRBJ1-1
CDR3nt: TGTGCCAGCAGCTTAACCGCAGGGGCCACTGAAGCTTTCTTT
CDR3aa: CASSLTAGATEAFF

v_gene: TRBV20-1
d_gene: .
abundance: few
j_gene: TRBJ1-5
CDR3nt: TGCAGTGCTAGTCGATTCGGGTCCAATCAGCCCCAGCATTTT
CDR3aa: CSASRFGSNQPQHF

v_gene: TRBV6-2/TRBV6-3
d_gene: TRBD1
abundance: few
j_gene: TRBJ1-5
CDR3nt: TGTGCCAGCAGTTACTCGGGACAGGGCTTGGGACAGCCCCAGCATTTT
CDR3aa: CASSYSGQGLGQPQHF

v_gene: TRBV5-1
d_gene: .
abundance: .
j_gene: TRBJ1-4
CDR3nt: TGCGCCAGCAGCTTGGACGGGGTTAATGAAAAACTGTTTTTT
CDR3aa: CASSLDGVNEKLFF

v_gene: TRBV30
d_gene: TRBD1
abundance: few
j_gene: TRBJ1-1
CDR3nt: TGTGCCTGGAGGGGGACAGCTGGGGTGAGGACCACTGAAGCTTTCTTT
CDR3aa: CAWRGTAGVRTTEAFF

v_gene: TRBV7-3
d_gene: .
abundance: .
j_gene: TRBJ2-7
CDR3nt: TGTGCCAGCACCCGGGGACCCCCAGGGTCGTACGAGCAGTACTTC
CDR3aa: CASTRGPPGSYEQYF

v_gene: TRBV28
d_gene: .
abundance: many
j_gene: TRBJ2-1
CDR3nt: TGTGCCAGCAGTTTTCGGGGTGAGCAGTTCTTC
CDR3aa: CASSFRGEQFF

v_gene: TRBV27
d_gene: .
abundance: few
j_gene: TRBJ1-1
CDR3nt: TGTGCCAGCAGTTTATCCCTTGGGCTGGGGAACACTGAAGCTTTCTTT
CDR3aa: CASSLSLGLGNTEAFF

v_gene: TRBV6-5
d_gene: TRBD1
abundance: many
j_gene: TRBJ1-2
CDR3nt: TGTGCCAGCAGTTACTATCTTCCGGGACAGGGTCGGGATGGCTACACCTTC
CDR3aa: CASSYYLPGQGRDGYTF

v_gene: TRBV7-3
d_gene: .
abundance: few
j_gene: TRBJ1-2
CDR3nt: TGTGCCAGCAGCCTTACCCCCGGTGATAACTATGGCTACACCTTC
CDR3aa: CASSLTPGDNYGYTF

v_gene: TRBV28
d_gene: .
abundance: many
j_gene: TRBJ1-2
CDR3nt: TGTGCCAGCACAGAGTTGGAACGGACTTATGGCTACACCTTC
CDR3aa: CASTELERTYGYTF

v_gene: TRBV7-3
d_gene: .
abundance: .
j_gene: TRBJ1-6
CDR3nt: TGTGCCAGCAGATCGGGGGGGGCCCGTAAAAGGAGCTCCTATAATTCACCCCTCCACTTT
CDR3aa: CASRSGGARKRSSYNSPLHF

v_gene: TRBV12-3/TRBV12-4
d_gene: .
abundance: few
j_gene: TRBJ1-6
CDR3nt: TGTGCCAGCAGTCGAGAGAATAATTCACCCCTCCACTTT
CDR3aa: CASSRENNSPLHF

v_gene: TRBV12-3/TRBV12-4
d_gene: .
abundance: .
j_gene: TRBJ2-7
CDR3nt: TGTGCCAGCGCGACTCGCCGGTACGAGCAGTACTTC
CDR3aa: CASATRRYEQYF

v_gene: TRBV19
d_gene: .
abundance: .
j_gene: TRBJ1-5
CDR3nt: TGTGCCACCGCAGGACAGAAGAAGCATTTT
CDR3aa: CATAGQKKHF

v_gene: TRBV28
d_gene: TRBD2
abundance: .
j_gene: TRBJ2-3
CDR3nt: TGTGCCAGCAGCTCCCCCGCGGGAGGCACAGATACGCAGTATTTT
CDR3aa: CASSSPAGGTDTQYF

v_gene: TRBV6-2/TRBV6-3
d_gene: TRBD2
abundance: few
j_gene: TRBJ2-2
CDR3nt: TGTGCCAGCAGTTACCGGGCTGGTAGCGGGAGGGTCGACACCGGGGAGCTGTTTTTT
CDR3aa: CASSYRAGSGRVDTGELFF

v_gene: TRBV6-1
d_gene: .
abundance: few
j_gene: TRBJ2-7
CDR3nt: TGTGCCAGCGAGGGCTCCTACGAGCAGTACTTC
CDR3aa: CASEGSYEQYF

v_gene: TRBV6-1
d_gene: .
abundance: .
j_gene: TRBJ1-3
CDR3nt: TGTGCCAGCACTCCCCTGGGTTTATCTGGAAACACCATGTATTTT
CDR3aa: CASTPLGLSGNTMYF

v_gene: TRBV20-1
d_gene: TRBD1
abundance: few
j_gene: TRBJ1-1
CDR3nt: TGCAGTGCTGTACAGGGGGGGAACACTGAAGCTTTCTTT
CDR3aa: CSAVQGGNTEAFF

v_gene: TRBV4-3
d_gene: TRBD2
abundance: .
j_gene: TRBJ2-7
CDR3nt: TGCGCCAGCAGCCCGTGGGAGGGATACGAGCAGTACTTC
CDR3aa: CASSPWEGYEQYF

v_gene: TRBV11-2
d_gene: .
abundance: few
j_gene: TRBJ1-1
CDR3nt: TGTGCCAGCAGGAGAGTGGGGGCCTCTGAAGCTTTCTTT
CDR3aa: CASRRVGASEAFF

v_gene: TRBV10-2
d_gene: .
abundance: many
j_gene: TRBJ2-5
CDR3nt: TGCGCCAGCAGTGCGTCCATGGGAGAGACCCAGTACTTC
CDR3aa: CASSASMGETQYF

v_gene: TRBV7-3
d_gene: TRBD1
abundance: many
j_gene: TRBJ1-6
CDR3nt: TGTGCCAGCAGCTTAATAGCGCGAGGGGGCAACTCACCCCTCCACTTT
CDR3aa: CASSLIARGGNSPLHF

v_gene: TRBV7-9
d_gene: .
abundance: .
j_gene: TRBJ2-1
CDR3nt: TGTGCCAGCAGCTTAGCGGTAGGACACTACAATGAGCAGTTCTTC
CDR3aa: CASSLAVGHYNEQFF

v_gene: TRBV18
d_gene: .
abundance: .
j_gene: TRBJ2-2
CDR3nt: TGTGCCAGCCAGGACACCTTCACCGGGGAGCTGTTTTTT
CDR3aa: CASQDTFTGELFF